This note documents a single T cell receptor (beta chain) sequence. The antigen is unknown. The record originates from a study of human T cells and chemical hapten exposure. Study-wide results and caveats: Counts of TCRs expanded at PT1 correlated positively with patch test score. Clustering by CDR3 similarity yielded significantly more large clusters from expanded TCRs than controls.

Unique molecular identifiers were linked by the library to individual cDNA molecules. TCRdb reanalysed the RACE reads using MiXCR and keeps one entry per CDR3 protein. Found here are some 180,000 distinct CDR3 sequences, approximately 20% of them singletons; the top ten hold about 6.7%. This CDR3 has 15 amino acids. Germline lookup yields CDR1 SGHRS and CDR2 YFSETQ. Trimming left V 1 base short and J 0 bases short, with 8 bases between. As for time point: patch test 1, 2 weeks after DPC sensitization. Stated treatment: therapeutic diphenylcyclopropenone sensitization with weekly scalp DPC. The donor pool consisted of alopecia patients aged 18 to 70 years, considered suitable for DPC.

The TCR comes from a woman in her forties or fifties with alopecia areata. Some clones in this sample may be carry-over from other donors' samples. The chain employs TRBV5-1 and TRBJ1-3; D not certain. Sequences were derived from whole blood, sampled in connection with sensitization to the hapten diphenylcyclopropenone (DPC). The CDR3 DNA reads as TGCGCCAGCAGCTTGACAGCCACCTCTGGAAACACCATATATTTT. Amino acid sequence: CASSLTATSGNTIYF. Using reference TRBV5-1 and TRBJ1-3 for the parts outside the CDR3, the full variable domain is KAGVTQTPRYLIKTRGQQVTLSCSPISGHRSVSWYQQTPGQGLQFLFEYFSETQRNKGNFPGRFSGRQFSNSRSEMNVSTLELGDSALYLCASSLTATSGNTIYFGEGSWLTVV.